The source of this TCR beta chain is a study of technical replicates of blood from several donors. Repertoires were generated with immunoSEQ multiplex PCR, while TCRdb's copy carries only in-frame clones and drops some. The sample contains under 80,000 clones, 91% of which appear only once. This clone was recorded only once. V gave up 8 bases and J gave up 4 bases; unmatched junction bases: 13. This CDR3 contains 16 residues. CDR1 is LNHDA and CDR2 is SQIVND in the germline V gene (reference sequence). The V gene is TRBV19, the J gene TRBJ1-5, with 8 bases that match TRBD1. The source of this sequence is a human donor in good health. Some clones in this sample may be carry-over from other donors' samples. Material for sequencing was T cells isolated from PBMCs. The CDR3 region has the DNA TGTGCCAGTTCCGCGACCCGGACAGGGTATAATCAGCCCCAGCATTTT. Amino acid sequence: CASSATRTGYNQPQHF.